These T cell receptor beta chains were read from a single sample in a study of blood T cell repertoires in COVID-19. TCRdb keeps only in-frame clones here, not all; method: immunoSEQ multiplex PCR. This sample has 60,000 to 80,000 clones, with over 75% found just once. Sequencing was carried out using peripheral blood. The source is a human donor in a cohort sampled during active COVID-19. CDR3s include the opening cysteine and the closing phenylalanine or tryptophan. D genes are given only for firm matches. Clone size is shown for a subset of rows, as once, few, many or a class of expanded clone.

J: TRBJ2-1
V: TRBV5-1
size: NA
D: NA
DNA: TGCGCCAGCAGCTTGGAGTCGCGGGTCGAGCAGTTCTTC
CDR3: CASSLESRVEQFF

J: TRBJ2-3
V: TRBV7-2
size: NA
D: NA
DNA: TGTGCCAGCCGTAAGGAGACAGATACGCAGTATTTT
CDR3: CASRKETDTQYF

J: TRBJ2-5
V: TRBV7-9
size: NA
D: NA
DNA: TGTGCCAGCAGCTCCCGAGGGGGGGGGTACCAAGAGACCCAGTACTTC
CDR3: CASSSRGGGYQETQYF

J: TRBJ2-5
V: TRBV30
size: NA
D: TRBD1
DNA: TGTGCCTGGAGTGTCCTTGGACAGGGGAAGACCCAGTACTTC
CDR3: CAWSVLGQGKTQYF

J: TRBJ2-3
V: TRBV7-2
size: NA
D: NA
DNA: TGTGCCAGCAGCCCACGTCCCCAGGGGGCTAGCGGAAACACAGATACGCAGTATTTT
CDR3: CASSPRPQGASGNTDTQYF

J: TRBJ1-5
V: TRBV5-6
size: once
D: NA
DNA: TGTGCCAGCAGCCGAATATGGGACACTAGCAATCAGCCCCAGCATTTT
CDR3: CASSRIWDTSNQPQHF

J: TRBJ2-7
V: TRBV6-5
size: once
D: NA
DNA: TGTGCCAGCAGTTCCCGTCAGGGCAGGAGCTCCTACGAGCAGTACTTC
CDR3: CASSSRQGRSSYEQYF

J: TRBJ1-6
V: TRBV30
size: NA
D: NA
DNA: TGTGCCTGGGTGAAGACAGGCAGGAATTCACCCCTCCACTTT
CDR3: CAWVKTGRNSPLHF

J: TRBJ2-7
V: TRBV19
size: NA
D: TRBD1
DNA: TGTGCCAGTAGGCCGCAAGCCGGGACAGGACCCCACGAGCAGTACTTC
CDR3: CASRPQAGTGPHEQYF

J: TRBJ1-2
V: TRBV5-1
size: NA
D: TRBD1
DNA: TGCGCCAGCAGACAACAGGGGCTTGGCTACACCTTC
CDR3: CASRQQGLGYTF

J: TRBJ2-5
V: TRBV5-1
size: NA
D: TRBD2
DNA: TGCGCCAGCACGGGCGGTAGCGGGACACCCCAGGAGACCCAGTACTTC
CDR3: CASTGGSGTPQETQYF

J: TRBJ2-7
V: TRBV24-1
size: NA
D: TRBD1
DNA: TGTGCCACCAGTGATCCGGGACAGTCTTACGAGCAGTACTTC
CDR3: CATSDPGQSYEQYF

J: TRBJ1-6
V: TRBV2
size: NA
D: TRBD1
DNA: TGTGCCAGCAGGGGACAGGTGATGGCGGGTTCACCCCTCCACTTT
CDR3: CASRGQVMAGSPLHF

J: TRBJ1-2
V: TRBV5-5
size: NA
D: NA
DNA: TGTGCCAGCAGCCTGTTACAGTCAACTAACTATGGCTACACCTTC
CDR3: CASSLLQSTNYGYTF

J: TRBJ2-2
V: TRBV6-5
size: NA
D: NA
DNA: TGTGCCAGCTGGCAGGGCTCCACGAACACCGGGGAGCTGTTTTTT
CDR3: CASWQGSTNTGELFF

J: TRBJ2-5
V: TRBV15
size: once
D: NA
DNA: TGTGCCACCAGCCGACGGGGAACAGGGCAAGAGACCCAGTACTTC
CDR3: CATSRRGTGQETQYF

J: TRBJ2-1
V: TRBV11-2
size: NA
D: TRBD2
DNA: TGTGCCAGCAGCTTGGGACTAGCGGGAGGGTATACGAATGAGCAGTTCTTC
CDR3: CASSLGLAGGYTNEQFF

J: TRBJ1-2
V: TRBV6-5
size: NA
D: TRBD1
DNA: TGTGCCAGCACGGCCCGGACAGGGGGCTATGGCTACACCTTC
CDR3: CASTARTGGYGYTF